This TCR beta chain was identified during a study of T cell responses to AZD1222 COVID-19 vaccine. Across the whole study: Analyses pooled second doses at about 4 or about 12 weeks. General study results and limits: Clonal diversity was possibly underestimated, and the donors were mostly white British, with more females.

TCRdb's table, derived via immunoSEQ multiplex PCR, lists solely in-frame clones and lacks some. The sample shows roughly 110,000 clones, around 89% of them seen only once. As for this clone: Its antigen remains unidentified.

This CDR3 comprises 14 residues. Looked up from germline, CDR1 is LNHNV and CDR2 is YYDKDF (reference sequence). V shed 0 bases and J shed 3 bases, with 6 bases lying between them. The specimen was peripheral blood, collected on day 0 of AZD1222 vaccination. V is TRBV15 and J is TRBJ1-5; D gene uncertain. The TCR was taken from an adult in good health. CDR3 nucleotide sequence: TGTGCCACCAGCAGAGACGGACCCAATCAGCCCCAGCATTTT. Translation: CATSRDGPNQPQHF.